A single T cell receptor (beta chain) is shown here with its context. The V segment lost 0 bases and the J segment 0 bases; nucleotides outside the gene matches: 2. The CDR3 loop spans 16 amino acids. Germline CDR1 reads SGHRS; CDR2 reads YFSETQ. This entry comes from a study of cytomegalovirus exposure and HLA in healthy donors. Primers: 60 Vbeta forward and 13 Jbeta reverse. TCRdb's copy holds only in-frame clones and misses some; the assay was immunoSEQ multiplex PCR. Here the sample spans 150,000 to 250,000 clones, roughly 85% being singletons. The sample taken for sequencing was PBMCs. The TCR was taken from a woman in her fifties or sixties in good health and CMV-seronegative. The gene calls are TRBV5-1 and TRBJ1-4, with 7 nucleotides matching TRBD1. Here the CDR3 DNA reads TGCGCCAGCAGCTTGGACGGGACAGCAACTAATGAAAAACTGTTTTTT. Protein product: CASSLDGTATNEKLFF. The full variable domain, rest sourced from reference TRBV5-1 and TRBJ1-4, is KAGVTQTPRYLIKTRGQQVTLSCSPISGHRSVSWYQQTPGQGLQFLFEYFSETQRNKGNFPGRFSGRQFSNSRSEMNVSTLELGDSALYLCASSLDGTATNEKLFFGSGTQLSVL.